These 20 T cell receptor beta chains came from one sample sequenced in a study of blood T cell repertoires in COVID-19. Sequenced by immunoSEQ multiplex PCR; TCRdb stores in-frame clones only, minus some. The sample contains approximately 160,000 clones, roughly four fifths of which appear only once. Sequenced material: peripheral blood. These receptors came from an elderly woman with acute or convalescent COVID-19.

This clone was seen only a few times. The genes are TRBV6-1 and TRBJ1-6; 9 bases fit TRBD1. CDR1 is MNHNS and CDR2 is SASEGT in the germline V gene. CDR3 length: 17 residues. The trim removed 3 bases at V and 7 bases at J, leaving 10 bases unmatched. CDR3 nucleotide sequence: TGTGCCAGCAGTGAGCCTGGGACAGGGCCTATAAATTCACCCCTCCACTTT. It specifies CASSEPGTGPINSPLHF.

The rearrangement joins TRBV7-2 to TRBJ1-6; D unresolved. Trimming stripped 6 bases from V and 10 bases from J, with 16 bases between. This CDR3 region has 14 residues. Looked up from germline, CDR1 is SGHTA and CDR2 is FQGNSA. This CDR3 is CASRSDGEDSPLHF. The CDR3 DNA is TGTGCCAGCAGATCTGACGGGGAGGACTCACCCCTCCACTTT. The whole variable domain, remainder taken from reference TRBV7-2 and TRBJ1-6, is GAGVSQSPSNKVTEKGKDVELRCDPISGHTALYWYRQSLGQGLEFLIYFQGNSAPDKSGLPSDRFSAERTGGSVSTLTIQRTQQEDSAVYLCASRSDGEDSPLHFGNGTRLTVT.

This clone came up once. This chain joins TRBV18 and TRBJ2-1; possible D gene TRBD1, 6 bases. CDR1 is KGHSH, CDR2 LQKENI, per germline. There are 15 residues in the CDR3. V lost 4 bases to trimming and J lost 0 bases, with 10 bases between them. DNA of the CDR3: TGTGCCAGCTCACGACAGGCGAGCTCCTACAATGAGCAGTTCTTC. It is translated as CASSRQASSYNEQFF. The full variable domain, rest sourced from reference TRBV18 and TRBJ2-1, is NAGVMQNPRHLVRRRGQEARLRCSPMKGHSHVYWYRQLPEEGLKFMVYLQKENIIDESGMPKERFSAEFPKEGPSILRIQQVVRGDSAAYFCASSRQASSYNEQFFGPGTRLTVL.

The chain recombines TRBV29-1 with TRBJ1-4; 9 bases are shared with TRBD1. Per germline, CDR1 SQVTM and CDR2 ANQGSEA. The V and J ends lost 7 bases and 6 bases, in that order; junction bases with no gene match: 6. The CDR3 length is 13 residues. This CDR3 reads CSGRDRADEKLFF. The CDR3 nucleotides are TGCAGCGGGAGGGACAGGGCTGATGAAAAACTGTTTTTT.

This clone was observed a handful of times. This sequence joins TRBV19 and TRBJ1-4; 9 bases are shared with TRBD1. V was pared by 6 bases and J by 8 bases, with 7 bases of the junction left unmatched. The CDR3 spans 14 residues. Germline CDR1 reads LNHDA; CDR2 reads SQIVND (reference sequence). CDR3 nucleotides: TGTGCCAGTAGGGAACAGGGGGCGCGGGAAAAACTGTTTTTT. This translates into CASREQGAREKLFF.

The CDR3 protein is CASSYSGGVYEQFF. The CDR3 coding sequence is TGTGCCAGCAGCTATAGCGGGGGGGTCTATGAGCAGTTCTTC. The V and J genes are TRBV7-3 and TRBJ2-1; TRBD2 matches 11 bases. The CDR3 totals 14 residues. V lost 4 bases to trimming and J lost 8 bases; unmatched junction nucleotides: 4. Germline assignment: CDR1 SGHTA and CDR2 FQGTGA.

This sequence joins TRBV10-3 and TRBJ2-7; TRBD1 aligns across 7 bases. The germline gives CDR1 ENHRY, CDR2 SYGVKD. This CDR3 is built from 11 residues. Trimming took 4 bases from V and 11 from J; bases not matched to a gene: 5. The CDR3 sequence is CAISGGQVEYF. The CDR3 DNA is TGTGCCATCAGTGGTGGACAGGTTGAGTACTTC.

V gene TRBV12-5 combines with J gene TRBJ1-1; D is undetermined. V was shortened by 2 bases and J by 5 bases, with 9 bases between the two germline ends. The CDR3 is made up of 13 amino acids. CDR1 and CDR2 (germline): LGHNT, FRNRAP. DNA for the CDR3: TGTGCTAGTGGTTTGACCTCGCAGACTGAAGCTTTCTTT. Protein product: CASGLTSQTEAFF.

This clone was seen a few times. The J gene is TRBJ1-2, the V gene TRBV5-1; TRBD1 is a possible D gene (5 bases). Trimming removed 0 bases from V and 6 bases from J, with 9 bases in between. Germline values: CDR1 SGHRS, CDR2 YFSETQ. The CDR3 covers 13 residues. DNA of the CDR3: TGCGCCAGCAGCTTGGACAGGTTCGATGGCTACACCTTC. It codes for CASSLDRFDGYTF.

This clone was recorded once. This sequence joins TRBV9 and TRBJ2-3; tentative D call: TRBD2 (6 bases). CDR1 is SGDLS and CDR2 is YYNGEE in the germline V gene. The CDR3 has 16 amino acids. Trimming shortened V by 3 bases and J by 4 bases, and 18 bases separated the two germline ends. The DNA of the CDR3 is TGTGCCAGCAGCGCTGGGGGGAGCTTAGGGGCAGATACGCAGTATTTT. This encodes CASSAGGSLGADTQYF.

A few counts support this clone. The rearrangement links TRBV7-2 to TRBJ2-5; D call uncertain. The CDR3 loop spans 16 amino acids. Trimming stripped 2 bases from V and 0 bases from J, with 13 bases between. Germline V gene data show CDR1 as SGHTA and CDR2 as FQGNSA. The CDR3 DNA is TGTGCCAGCAGCTTACATGCTCGCGGAAACCAAGAGACCCAGTACTTC. Translated, it gives CASSLHARGNQETQYF.

The chain employs TRBV25-1 and TRBJ2-5; weak D call: TRBD1 (6 bases). CDR1 and CDR2 from the germline V gene are MGHDK and SYGVNS. The CDR3 spans 12 residues. The V and J ends lost 10 bases and 4 bases respectively, with 13 bases between them. The chain's CDR3 is CATTAQGETQYF. The CDR3 DNA follows: TGTGCCACCACGGCACAGGGAGAGACCCAGTACTTC.

The gene calls are TRBV11-2 and TRBJ1-4; the match to TRBD1 covers 9 bases. Per the germline V gene, CDR1 is SGHAT and CDR2 is FQNNGV. V lost 2 bases to trimming and J lost 7 bases; unmatched junction nucleotides: 5. The CDR3 covers 15 residues. CDR3 DNA sequence: TGTGCCAGCAGCTTATTACAGGACAGGGGTGAAAAACTGTTTTTT. Translated: CASSLLQDRGEKLFF.

This clone was detected once. V and J are TRBV7-8 and TRBJ1-1; 7 bases agree with TRBD1. Germline values: CDR1 SGHVS, CDR2 FQNEAQ. This CDR3 contains 18 residues. V lost 1 base to trimming and J lost 8 bases; unmatched junction nucleotides: 19. The CDR3 spells CASSLDKGLKQGGREAFF. In DNA form, the CDR3 reads TGTGCCAGCAGCTTAGATAAGGGCCTAAAACAAGGGGGCCGCGAAGCTTTCTTT.

The V gene is TRBV3-1 (or the pseudogene TRBV3-2), the J gene TRBJ1-4; 7 bases line up with TRBD1. Germline V gene data show CDR1 as LGHDT and CDR2 as YNNKEL (reference sequence). Unmatched junction bases numbered 6, after V lost 6 bases and J lost 5 bases. This CDR3 is 14 amino acids long. This chain's CDR3 is CASRHGTANEKLFF. The DNA of the CDR3 is TGTGCCAGCAGACACGGGACAGCGAATGAAAAACTGTTTTTT.

This clone was observed once. The rearrangement joins TRBV7-2 to TRBJ1-3; D is ambiguous. Per germline, CDR1 SGHTA and CDR2 FQGNSA. V was trimmed by 5 bases and J by 0 bases, leaving 11 bases between them. There are 15 residues in the CDR3. The CDR3: CASSPGLNSGNTIYF. CDR3 DNA: TGTGCCAGCAGCCCCGGACTTAACTCTGGAAACACCATATATTTT.

The chain uses TRBV27 and TRBJ1-6, with TRBD1 matching over 10 bases. CDR3 length equals 16 residues. After removal of 5 bases from V and 7 bases from J, the junction contained 8 bases not matched to a gene. CDR1 is MNHEY, CDR2 SMNVEV, per germline (reference sequence). CDR3 nucleotides: TGTGCCAGCAGTCCGGCACCGGGACAGGGGAATTCACCCCTCCACTTT. It translates to CASSPAPGQGNSPLHF.

J is TRBJ2-1 and V is TRBV10-1; TRBD2 matches 7 bases. Germline V gene lookup returns CDR1 WNHNN and CDR2 SYGVQD (reference sequence). The length of the CDR3 is 13 residues. The junction had 5 bases not matched to a gene; V was cut back by 7 bases and J by 5 bases. CDR3 loop: CASIGLEHNEQFF. The CDR3 coding sequence is TGCGCCAGCATCGGACTAGAACACAATGAGCAGTTCTTC.

This clone has only a few counts. The V and J genes are TRBV11-1 and TRBJ1-6, with D maybe TRBD1 (5 bases). Germline values: CDR1 SGHAT, CDR2 FQDESV (reference sequence). Trimming stripped 0 bases from V and 7 bases from J, with 16 bases between. The CDR3 has 17 amino acids. CDR3 nucleotide sequence: TGTGCCAGCAGCTTAGCAGAGCCCGACAGAATGAATTCACCCCTCCACTTT. Translated: CASSLAEPDRMNSPLHF.

CDR3 DNA: TGTGCCAGTAGTACCTACCCCGAAAGCACAGATACGCAGTATTTT. It is translated as CASSTYPESTDTQYF. The chain has TRBV19 and TRBJ2-3; D remains unclear. The CDR3 runs 15 residues. Trimming took off 4 bases at V and 0 bases at J, with 11 bases between the two ends. The germline gives CDR1 LNHDA, CDR2 SQIVND (reference sequence).